The clone carrying this T cell receptor beta chain was picked up one time. Method: immunoSEQ multiplex PCR; TCRdb's copy keeps in-frame clones and lacks some. Of hundreds of thousands of clones in the sample, approximately 87% were seen once. The sample belongs to a study of blood T cell repertoires in COVID-19. Study details: The United States, Italy and Spain supplied acute and convalescent COVID-19 samples. The analysed material was cDNA or gDNA that came from T cells, B-cell-depleted T cells, or PBMCs.

The germline V gene encodes CDR1 MNHEY and CDR2 SVGAGI. The CDR3 is 13 amino acids. Trimming pared 6 bases from V and 7 bases from J, leaving 15 bases between. The age range of participants was about 18 to 89 years, with residence in more than 20 US areas. The sequenced sample was PBMCs or T cells enriched from blood (not recorded which). The V call is TRBV6-5, the J call TRBJ1-2, with D possibly matching TRBD1 (5 bases). The TCR comes from a woman between 50 and 59 years old in a cohort exposed to, infected with or recovered from COVID-19 (not recorded which). CDR3 in DNA: TGTGCCAGCAGCGACTTACAGGTCCCTGGCTACACCTTC. Translation gives CASSDLQVPGYTF.